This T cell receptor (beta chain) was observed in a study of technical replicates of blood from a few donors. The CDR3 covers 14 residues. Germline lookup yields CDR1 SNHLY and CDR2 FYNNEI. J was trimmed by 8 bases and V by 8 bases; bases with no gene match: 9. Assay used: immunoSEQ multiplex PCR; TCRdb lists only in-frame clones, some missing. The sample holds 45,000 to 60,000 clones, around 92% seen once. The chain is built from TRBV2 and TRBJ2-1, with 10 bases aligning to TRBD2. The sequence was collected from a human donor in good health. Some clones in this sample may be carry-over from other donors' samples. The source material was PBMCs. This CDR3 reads CASGGEREGDEQFF. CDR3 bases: TGTGCCAGCGGGGGGGAGCGGGAGGGCGATGAGCAGTTCTTC. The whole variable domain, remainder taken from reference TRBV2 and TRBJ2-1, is EPEVTQTPSHQVTQMGQEVILRCVPISNHLYFYWYRQILGQKVEFLVSFYNNEISEKSEIFDDQFSVERPDGSNFTLKIRSTKLEDSAMYFCASGGEREGDEQFFGPGTRLTVL.